The rows below give T cell receptor beta chains drawn from one sample of a study of blood T cell repertoires in COVID-19. Profiling relied on immunoSEQ multiplex PCR, and the TCRdb table lists in-frame clones only, not all of them. The repertoire consists of about 170,000 clones, with 60% to 80% occurring once and the leading ten covering approximately 2.6%. Sequenced sample: peripheral blood. The receptors stem from a man aged 65-85 years with acute or convalescent COVID-19. Both conserved end residues are part of each CDR3. D genes are given only for firm matches. Expanded clones get a size class; other rows say once, few or many, or leave the size out.

j_gene,d_gene,abundance,v_gene,CDR3aa,CDR3nt
TRBJ1-5,-,-,TRBV6-1,CASSEGLGNQPQHF,TGTGCCAGCAGTGAGGGACTGGGCAATCAGCCCCAGCATTTT
TRBJ2-6,-,-,TRBV5-1,CASSLVRVGANVLTF,TGCGCCAGCAGCTTGGTTCGGGTAGGAGCCAACGTCCTGACTTTC
TRBJ2-7,-,-,TRBV11-3,CASSLRPKGDEQYF,TGTGCCAGCAGCTTAAGGCCAAAAGGGGACGAGCAGTACTTC
TRBJ1-5,TRBD1,few,TRBV4-1,CASSRQDRGPNQPQHF,TGCGCCAGCAGCCGGCAGGACAGGGGACCCAATCAGCCCCAGCATTTT
TRBJ1-5,TRBD1,-,TRBV7-2,CASSRQGNQPQHF,TGTGCCAGCAGCAGACAGGGAAATCAGCCCCAGCATTTT
TRBJ2-1,-,-,TRBV7-8,CASSLEEARNNEQFF,TGTGCCAGCAGCTTAGAAGAAGCCCGTAACAATGAGCAGTTCTTC
TRBJ2-7,TRBD1,-,TRBV9,CASSVGQGAYEQYF,TGTGCCAGCAGCGTAGGGCAGGGGGCCTACGAGCAGTACTTC
TRBJ2-3,TRBD2,-,TRBV24-1,CATSDKGSSLKSGAGTDTQYF,TGTGCCACCAGTGATAAGGGGAGCTCATTGAAGAGCGGGGCTGGCACAGATACGCAGTATTTT
TRBJ2-6,TRBD1,-,TRBV9,CASSVEGQVSGANVLTF,TGTGCCAGCAGCGTAGAGGGACAGGTTTCTGGGGCCAACGTCCTGACTTTC
TRBJ1-3,TRBD1,-,TRBV7-9,CASSSNTGGGNTIYF,TGTGCCAGCAGCTCCAACACAGGGGGCGGAAACACCATATATTTT
TRBJ1-1,-,few,TRBV6-5,CASTRRGRNAEAFF,TGTGCCAGCACCCGAAGGGGAAGGAACGCTGAAGCTTTCTTT
TRBJ2-3,-,few,TRBV5-1,CASSPNSRGGTDTQYF,TGCGCCAGCAGCCCCAATTCCAGGGGGGGCACAGATACGCAGTATTTT
TRBJ2-7,-,-,TRBV7-9,CASSFVEYEQYF,TGTGCCAGCAGCTTCGTGGAGTACGAGCAGTACTTC
TRBJ1-2,-,-,TRBV9,CASSVVPTGANYGYTF,TGTGCCAGCAGCGTAGTGCCAACAGGAGCTAACTATGGCTACACCTTC
TRBJ1-4,-,-,TRBV5-4,CASSSEGGATNEKLFF,TGTGCCAGCAGCTCCGAGGGGGGGGCAACTAATGAAAAACTGTTTTTT
TRBJ2-1,-,-,TRBV7-9,CASSKLGSSYNEQFF,TGTGCCAGCAGTAAACTAGGGAGCTCCTACAATGAGCAGTTCTTC
TRBJ2-5,TRBD2,-,TRBV24-1,CATSDAGLADQETQYF,TGTGCCACCAGTGACGCAGGACTAGCGGATCAAGAGACCCAGTACTTC
TRBJ2-7,TRBD1,-,TRBV7-2,CASSLGTGGRSYEQYF,TGTGCCAGCAGCTTAGGAACAGGGGGCAGGTCCTACGAGCAGTACTTC
TRBJ1-2,-,-,TRBV5-1,CASSSGGGDGYTF,TGCGCCAGCAGCTCCGGTGGGGGGGACGGCTACACCTTC
TRBJ2-6,-,few,TRBV2,CASSVTRGSGANVLTF,TGTGCCAGCAGTGTCACGCGGGGATCTGGGGCCAACGTCCTGACTTTC
TRBJ2-7,TRBD1,many,TRBV5-1,CASSLGQGDPSYEQYF,TGCGCCAGCAGCTTGGGACAGGGGGACCCCTCCTACGAGCAGTACTTC
TRBJ2-5,TRBD2,once,TRBV10-3,CAISDGAGGARGYF,TGTGCCATCAGTGATGGAGCGGGGGGGGCCCGAGGGTACTTC
TRBJ2-5,-,many,TRBV4-3,CASSQARAGLETQYF,TGCGCCAGCAGCCAAGCTAGGGCGGGACTGGAGACCCAGTACTTC
TRBJ1-5,TRBD1,-,TRBV28,CASSLPTGGVQPQHF,TGTGCCAGCAGTTTACCGACAGGGGGCGTTCAGCCCCAGCATTTT
TRBJ2-1,-,once,TRBV27,CASSFSQGSSYNEQFF,TGTGCCAGCAGTTTTAGCCAGGGAAGCTCCTACAATGAGCAGTTCTTC
TRBJ2-1,-,-,TRBV5-1,CASSAQGHEQFF,TGCGCCAGCAGCGCACAGGGTCATGAGCAGTTCTTC
TRBJ1-5,-,-,TRBV19,CASSIPPGPQHF,TGTGCCAGTAGTATCCCCCCCGGGCCCCAGCATTTT
TRBJ1-3,-,-,TRBV4-3,CASSQGAGPGNTIYF,TGCGCCAGCAGCCAAGGGGCGGGACCTGGAAACACCATATATTTT
TRBJ2-7,-,-,TRBV7-2,CASSFAQGPYEQYF,TGTGCCAGCAGCTTCGCCCAGGGGCCCTACGAGCAGTACTTC
TRBJ1-1,-,-,TRBV29-1,CSVEVSGADTEAFF,TGCAGCGTTGAAGTAAGTGGGGCTGACACTGAAGCTTTCTTT
TRBJ1-5,-,-,TRBV4-2,CASSQDPVPNQPQHF,TGTGCCAGCAGCCAAGATCCAGTTCCGAATCAGCCCCAGCATTTT
TRBJ1-1,TRBD1,-,TRBV6-5,CASSWTGLMNTEAFF,TGTGCCAGCAGTTGGACAGGGCTCATGAACACTGAAGCTTTCTTT
TRBJ1-4,-,once,TRBV7-9,CASSLLSATNEKLFF,TGTGCCAGCAGCCTCCTCAGCGCAACTAATGAAAAACTGTTTTTT
TRBJ2-1,TRBD2,few,TRBV7-2,CASSSTGTSVGNEQFF,TGTGCCAGCAGCTCCACCGGGACTAGCGTGGGCAATGAGCAGTTCTTC
TRBJ2-3,TRBD2,-,TRBV7-2,CASSPGLEVVDTQYF,TGTGCCAGCAGCCCCGGACTAGAGGTTGTAGATACGCAGTATTTT
TRBJ1-4,-,-,TRBV10-2,CASSELTQPNEKLFF,TGCGCCAGCAGTGAGTTGACACAGCCTAATGAAAAACTGTTTTTT
TRBJ2-5,-,few,TRBV5-1,CASYVGTHQETQYF,TGCGCCAGCTACGTTGGTACTCACCAAGAGACCCAGTACTTC